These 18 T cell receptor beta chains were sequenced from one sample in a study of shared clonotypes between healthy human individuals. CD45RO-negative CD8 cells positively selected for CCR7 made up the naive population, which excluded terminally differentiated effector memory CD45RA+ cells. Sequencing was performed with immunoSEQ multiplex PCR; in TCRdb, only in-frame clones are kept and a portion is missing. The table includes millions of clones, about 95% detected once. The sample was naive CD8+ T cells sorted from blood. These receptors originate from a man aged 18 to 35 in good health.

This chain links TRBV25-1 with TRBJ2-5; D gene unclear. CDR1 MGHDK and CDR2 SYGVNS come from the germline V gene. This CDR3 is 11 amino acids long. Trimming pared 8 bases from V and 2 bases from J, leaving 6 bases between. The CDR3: CASEAQETQYF. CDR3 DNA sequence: TGTGCCAGCGAGGCGCAAGAGACCCAGTACTTC.

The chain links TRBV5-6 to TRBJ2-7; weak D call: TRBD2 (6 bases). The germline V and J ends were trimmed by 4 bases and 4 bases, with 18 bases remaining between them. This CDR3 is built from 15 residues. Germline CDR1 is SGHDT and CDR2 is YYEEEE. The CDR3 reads CASSPGTPEGYEQYF. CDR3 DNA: TGTGCCAGCAGCCCCGGGACTCCAGAAGGATACGAGCAGTACTTC.

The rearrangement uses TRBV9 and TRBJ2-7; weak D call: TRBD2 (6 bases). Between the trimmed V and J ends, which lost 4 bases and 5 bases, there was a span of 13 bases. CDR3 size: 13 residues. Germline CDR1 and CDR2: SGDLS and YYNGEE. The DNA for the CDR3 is TGTGCCAGCAGCCCCTGGGGGGAGGACGAGCAGTACTTC. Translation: CASSPWGEDEQYF.

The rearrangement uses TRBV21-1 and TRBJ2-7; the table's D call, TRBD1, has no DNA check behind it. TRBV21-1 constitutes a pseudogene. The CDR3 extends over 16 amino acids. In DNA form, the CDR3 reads TGTGCCAGCAGCAAAGTCCCCGGGACAGGGGCCTACGAGCAGTACTTC. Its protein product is CASSKVPGTGAYEQYF.

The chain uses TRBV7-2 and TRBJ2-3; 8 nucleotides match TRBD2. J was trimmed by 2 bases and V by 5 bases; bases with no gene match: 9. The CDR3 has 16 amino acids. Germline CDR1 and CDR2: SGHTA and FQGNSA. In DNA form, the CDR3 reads TGTGCCAGCAGCCAATTTAGCGGGATCCCCACAGATACGCAGTATTTT. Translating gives CASSQFSGIPTDTQYF.

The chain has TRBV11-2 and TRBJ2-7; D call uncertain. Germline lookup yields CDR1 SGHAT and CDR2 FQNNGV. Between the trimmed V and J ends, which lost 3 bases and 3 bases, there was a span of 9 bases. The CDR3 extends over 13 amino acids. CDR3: CASSLSTFYEQYF. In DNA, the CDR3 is TGTGCCAGCAGCTTGTCGACCTTCTACGAGCAGTACTTC.

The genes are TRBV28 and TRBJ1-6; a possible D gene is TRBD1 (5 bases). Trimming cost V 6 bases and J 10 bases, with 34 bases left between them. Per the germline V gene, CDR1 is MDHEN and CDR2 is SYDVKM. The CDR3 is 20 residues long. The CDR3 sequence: CASSYSPRSAQASGNSPLHF. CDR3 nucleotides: TGTGCCAGCAGCTACTCTCCTAGGTCCGCACAGGCGTCAGGAAACTCACCCCTCCACTTT.

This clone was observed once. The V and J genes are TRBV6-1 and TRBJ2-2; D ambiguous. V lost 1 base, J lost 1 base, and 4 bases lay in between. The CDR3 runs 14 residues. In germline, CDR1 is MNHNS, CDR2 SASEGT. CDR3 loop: CASSEVRNTGELFF. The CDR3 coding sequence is TGTGCCAGCAGTGAAGTGAGGAACACCGGGGAGCTGTTTTTT.

Here the CDR3 reads CASSLAGVGDEQFF. CDR3 DNA sequence: TGTGCCAGCAGCTTAGCGGGGGTGGGAGATGAGCAGTTCTTC. V usage is TRBV7-6 and J usage is TRBJ2-1; either TRBD1 or TRBD2 may fit D (5 bases each). The CDR3 totals 14 residues. Germline-derived CDR1 and CDR2 are SGHVS and FNYEAQ. V was shortened by 0 bases and J by 8 bases, with 11 bases between the two germline ends.

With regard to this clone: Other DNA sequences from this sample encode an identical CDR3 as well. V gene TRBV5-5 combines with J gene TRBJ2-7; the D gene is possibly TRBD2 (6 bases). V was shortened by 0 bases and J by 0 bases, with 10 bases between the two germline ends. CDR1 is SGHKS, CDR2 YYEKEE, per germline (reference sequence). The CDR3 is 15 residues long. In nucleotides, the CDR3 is TGTGCCAGCAGCTTGGGGCGGGGAAGCTCCTACGAGCAGTACTTC. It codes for CASSLGRGSSYEQYF.

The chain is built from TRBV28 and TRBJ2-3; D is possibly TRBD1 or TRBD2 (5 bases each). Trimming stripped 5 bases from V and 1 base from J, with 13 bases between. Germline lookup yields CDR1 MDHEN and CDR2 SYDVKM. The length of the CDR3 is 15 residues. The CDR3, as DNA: TGTGCCAGCAGTCCCGGGGCCGGGGGCACAGATACGCAGTATTTT. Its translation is CASSPGAGGTDTQYF.

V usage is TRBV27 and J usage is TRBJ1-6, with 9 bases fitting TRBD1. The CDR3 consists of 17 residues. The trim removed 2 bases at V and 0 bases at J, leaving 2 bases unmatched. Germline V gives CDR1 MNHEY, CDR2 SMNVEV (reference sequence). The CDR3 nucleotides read TGTGCCAGCAGTTTAGGACAGGGGATCTCCTATAATTCACCCCTCCACTTT. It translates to CASSLGQGISYNSPLHF.

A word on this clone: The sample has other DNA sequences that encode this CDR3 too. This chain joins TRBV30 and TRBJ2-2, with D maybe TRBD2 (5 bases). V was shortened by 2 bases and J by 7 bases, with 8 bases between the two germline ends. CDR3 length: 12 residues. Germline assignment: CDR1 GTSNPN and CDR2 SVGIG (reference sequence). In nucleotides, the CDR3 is TGTGCCTGGAGTTTTGGGAGCGGGGAGCTGTTTTTT. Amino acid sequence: CAWSFGSGELFF.

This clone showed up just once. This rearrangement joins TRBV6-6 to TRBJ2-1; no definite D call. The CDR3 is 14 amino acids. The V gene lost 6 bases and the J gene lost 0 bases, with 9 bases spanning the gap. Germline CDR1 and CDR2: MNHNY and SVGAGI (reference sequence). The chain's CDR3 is CASSPTVSYNEQFF. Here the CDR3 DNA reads TGTGCCAGCAGCCCTACGGTCTCCTACAATGAGCAGTTCTTC.

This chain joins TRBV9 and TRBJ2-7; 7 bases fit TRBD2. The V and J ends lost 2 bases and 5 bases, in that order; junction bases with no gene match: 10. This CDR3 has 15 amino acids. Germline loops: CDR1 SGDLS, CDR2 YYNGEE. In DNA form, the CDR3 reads TGTGCCAGCAGCGTCTCGGGACTACCCCTGGACGAGCAGTACTTC. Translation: CASSVSGLPLDEQYF.

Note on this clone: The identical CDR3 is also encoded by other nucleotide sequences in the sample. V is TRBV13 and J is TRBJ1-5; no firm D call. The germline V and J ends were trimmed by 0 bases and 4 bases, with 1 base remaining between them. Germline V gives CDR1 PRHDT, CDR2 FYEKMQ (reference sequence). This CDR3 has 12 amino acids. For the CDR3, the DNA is TGTGCCAGCAGCTTAGGAAATCAGCCCCAGCATTTT. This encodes CASSLGNQPQHF.

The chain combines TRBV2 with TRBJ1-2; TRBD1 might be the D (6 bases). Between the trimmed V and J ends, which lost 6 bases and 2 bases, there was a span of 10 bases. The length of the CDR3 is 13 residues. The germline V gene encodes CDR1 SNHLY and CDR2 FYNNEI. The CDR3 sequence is CASSPGANYGYTF. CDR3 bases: TGTGCCAGCAGCCCAGGGGCCAACTATGGCTACACCTTC. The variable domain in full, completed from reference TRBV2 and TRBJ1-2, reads EPEVTQTPSHQVTQMGQEVILRCVPISNHLYFYWYRQILGQKVEFLVSFYNNEISEKSEIFDDQFSVERPDGSNFTLKIRSTKLEDSAMYFCASSPGANYGYTFGSGTRLTVV.

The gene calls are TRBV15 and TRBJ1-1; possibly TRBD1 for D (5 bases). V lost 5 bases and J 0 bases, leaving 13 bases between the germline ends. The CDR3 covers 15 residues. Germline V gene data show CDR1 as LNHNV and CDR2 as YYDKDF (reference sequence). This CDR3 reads CATSSQTALNTEAFF. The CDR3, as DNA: TGTGCCACCAGCTCCCAGACAGCCTTGAACACTGAAGCTTTCTTT.